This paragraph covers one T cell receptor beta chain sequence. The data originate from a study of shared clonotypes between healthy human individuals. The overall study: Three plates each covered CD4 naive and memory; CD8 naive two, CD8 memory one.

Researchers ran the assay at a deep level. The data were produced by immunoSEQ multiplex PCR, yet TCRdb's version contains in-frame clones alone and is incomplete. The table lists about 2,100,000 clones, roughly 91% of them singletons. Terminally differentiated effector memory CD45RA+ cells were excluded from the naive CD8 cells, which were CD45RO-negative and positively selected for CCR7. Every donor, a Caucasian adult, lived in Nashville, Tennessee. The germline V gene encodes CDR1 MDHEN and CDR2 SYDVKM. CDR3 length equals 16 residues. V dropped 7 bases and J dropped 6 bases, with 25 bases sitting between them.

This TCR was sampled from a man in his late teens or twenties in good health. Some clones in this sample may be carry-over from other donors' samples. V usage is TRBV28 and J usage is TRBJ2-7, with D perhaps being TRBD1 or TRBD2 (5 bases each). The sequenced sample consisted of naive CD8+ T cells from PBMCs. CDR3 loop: CASKVGVIGAAGEQYF. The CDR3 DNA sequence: TGTGCCAGCAAGGTGGGGGTCATCGGGGCAGCTGGCGAGCAGTACTTC. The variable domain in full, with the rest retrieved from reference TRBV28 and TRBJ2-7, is DVKVTQSSRYLVKRTGEKVFLECVQDMDHENMFWYRQDPGLGLRLIYFSYDVKMKEKGDIPEGYSVSREKKERFSLILESASTNQTSMYLCASKVGVIGAAGEQYFGPGTRLTVT.